The next 18 T cell receptor beta chains were all read from a single sample in a study of beta chain features in type 1 diabetes. Study-wide findings and caveats: A moderate, significant TCRB CDR3 shortening appeared in type 1 diabetes across four CD4+ subsets.

The investigators reverse transcribed all of the isolated RNA, so they sequenced expressed TCRB transcripts. Measured with immunoSEQ multiplex PCR; TCRdb has only the in-frame clones, and not every one. Of about 160,000 clones listed, almost 8% are singletons. No antigen has been assigned to these receptors. Sequenced material: central memory CD4+ T cells from blood. All receptors come from a man aged 18 to 30 with type 1 diabetes.

This chain joins TRBV28 and TRBJ2-7; D gene ambiguous. The CDR3 has 12 residues. Trimming cost V 4 bases and J 3 bases, with 7 bases left between them. Germline V gene sequence: CDR1 MDHEN, CDR2 SYDVKM. DNA of the CDR3: TGTGCCAGCAGTTCCCCCAACTACGAGCAGTACTTC. This encodes CASSSPNYEQYF.

This chain joins TRBV15 and TRBJ1-2; possible D gene TRBD1, 5 bases. CDR1 and CDR2 (germline): LNHNV, YYDKDF (reference sequence). The CDR3 runs 12 residues. Deletions cut 3 bases from V and 4 bases from J, with 6 bases between. This CDR3 reads CATSSDSYGYTF. The CDR3 bases are TGTGCCACCAGCAGCGACAGCTATGGCTACACCTTC.

This clone has more than one count but fewer than ten. The V and J genes are TRBV7-2 and TRBJ1-1; TRBD1 aligns across 7 bases. The CDR3 is 14 amino acids. With V trimmed by 5 bases and J by 6 bases, 9 bases remained unmatched. Per germline, CDR1 SGHTA and CDR2 FQGNSA. In DNA form, the CDR3 reads TGTGCCAGCAGCGTTAGTACAGGGGCACCTGAAGCTTTCTTT. Protein product: CASSVSTGAPEAFF.

This clone has a handful of counts. Other DNA sequences in the sample encode the same CDR3. The chain is built from TRBV5-1 and TRBJ2-5; weak D call: TRBD2 (5 bases). Trimming cost V 0 bases and J 5 bases, with 8 bases left between them. Germline V gives CDR1 SGHRS, CDR2 YFSETQ. There are 13 residues in the CDR3. The CDR3 DNA sequence: TGCGCCAGCAGCTTGGAGGGAGAGGAGACCCAGTACTTC. Translation gives CASSLEGEETQYF.

The genes are TRBV2 and TRBJ2-1, with 9 positions matching TRBD2. The CDR3 sequence is 14 residues long. Germline V gene lookup returns CDR1 SNHLY and CDR2 FYNNEI. V was clipped by 4 bases and J by 12 bases; unmatched bases: 10. Here the CDR3 reads CASSVVTSGLGQFF. The CDR3, as DNA: TGTGCCAGCAGTGTCGTGACTAGCGGTTTAGGGCAGTTCTTC. Based on the CDR3 plus reference TRBV2 and TRBJ2-1, the full variable domain is EPEVTQTPSHQVTQMGQEVILRCVPISNHLYFYWYRQILGQKVEFLVSFYNNEISEKSEIFDDQFSVERPDGSNFTLKIRSTKLEDSAMYFCASSVVTSGLGQFFGPGTRLTVL.

This clone has only a few counts. This sequence joins TRBV5-4 and TRBJ2-3, with 11 bases that match TRBD2. Germline V CDR1 and CDR2: SGHNT, YYREEE (reference sequence). The V and J ends lost 5 bases and 7 bases, in that order; junction bases with no gene match: 12. The CDR3 is made up of 16 amino acids. The CDR3 nucleotides read TGTGCCAGCAGTTCAAAGTCGGGACTAGCGGTAAATACGCAGTATTTT. This encodes CASSSKSGLAVNTQYF. Variable domain in full (rest from reference TRBV5-4 and TRBJ2-3): ETGVTQSPTHLIKTRGQQVTLRCSSQSGHNTVSWYQQALGQGPQFIFQYYREEENGRGNFPPRFSGLQFPNYSSELNVNALELDDSALYLCASSSKSGLAVNTQYFGPGTRLTVL.

The chain joins TRBV28 to TRBJ2-3; D gene uncertain. Deletions cut 7 bases from V and 4 bases from J, with 6 bases between. The germline V gene encodes CDR1 MDHEN and CDR2 SYDVKM. The CDR3 loop spans 11 amino acids. CDR3 DNA sequence: TGTGCCAGCAATAGTCCAGATACGCAGTATTTT. Amino acids: CASNSPDTQYF.

This clone was detected a few times. The CDR3 DNA follows: TGCAGCGTCTTTTCGGGCCTAGCGGACAATGAGCAGTTCTTC. It is translated as CSVFSGLADNEQFF. The chain is built from TRBV29-1 and TRBJ2-1; 7 nucleotides line up with TRBD2. The CDR3 is 14 amino acids. Trimming cost V 6 bases and J 5 bases; bases outside gene matches: 10. Germline loops: CDR1 SQVTM, CDR2 ANQGSEA.

This sequence joins TRBV19 and TRBJ2-5; D unresolved. Trimming removed 5 bases from V and 4 bases from J, with 11 bases in between. Germline loops: CDR1 LNHDA, CDR2 SQIVND (reference sequence). CDR3 size: 13 residues. For the CDR3, the DNA is TGTGCCAGTAGTGAGCAGACTGGAGAGACCCAGTACTTC. This translates into CASSEQTGETQYF.

V and J are TRBV7-9 and TRBJ2-5; a possible D gene is TRBD1 (6 bases). Germline assignment: CDR1 SEHNR and CDR2 FQNEAQ (reference sequence). V was clipped by 5 bases and J by 1 base, with 11 bases between them. This CDR3 spans 14 amino acids. CDR3 region: CASSPGQSQETQYF. The CDR3 nucleotides are TGTGCCAGCAGCCCAGGACAGTCCCAAGAGACCCAGTACTTC.

This clone has just a few counts. The V call is TRBV7-9, the J call TRBJ1-1; D gene ambiguous. V gave up 3 bases and J gave up 1 base, with 12 bases separating them. Germline CDR1 SEHNR, CDR2 FQNEAQ (reference sequence). The CDR3 has 15 residues. CDR3 sequence (DNA): TGTGCCAGCAGCTTCCTCCGACGGGGGAACACTGAAGCTTTCTTT. Amino acids: CASSFLRRGNTEAFF.

The J gene is TRBJ2-1, the V gene TRBV7-2, with 9 bases matching TRBD2. This CDR3 is built from 16 residues. Germline values: CDR1 SGHTA, CDR2 FQGNSA. V shed 6 bases and J 5 bases; nucleotides not matched to a gene: 11. CDR3 DNA: TGTGCCAGCAGTTTCTCCGCGGGGGGGGTCGACAATGAGCAGTTCTTC. It specifies CASSFSAGGVDNEQFF.

J is TRBJ2-3 and V is TRBV30; 15 positions agree with TRBD2. The germline V gene encodes CDR1 GTSNPN and CDR2 SVGIG (reference sequence). The CDR3 runs 16 residues. J gave up 4 bases and V 2 bases, and 4 bases lay outside the gene matches. CDR3 loop: CAWSIGLAGGADTQYF. The CDR3 DNA reads TGTGCCTGGAGTATAGGACTAGCGGGAGGGGCAGATACGCAGTATTTT. The full variable domain, completed using reference TRBV30 and TRBJ2-3, is SQTIHQWPATLVQPVGSPLSLECTVEGTSNPNLYWYRQAAGRGLQLLFYSVGIGQISSEVPQNLSASRPQDRQFILSSKKLLLSDSGFYLCAWSIGLAGGADTQYFGPGTRLTVL.

J is TRBJ1-1 and V is TRBV15; 11 bases line up with TRBD1. Germline CDR1 LNHNV, CDR2 YYDKDF (reference sequence). Losses at the gene ends were 1 base for V and 5 bases for J; bases not matched to a gene: 3. There are 15 residues in the CDR3. This chain's CDR3 is CATSRGGTGGTEAFF. The DNA for the CDR3 is TGTGCCACCAGCAGAGGGGGGACAGGGGGAACTGAAGCTTTCTTT.

This clone has only a few counts. The rearrangement joins TRBV28 to TRBJ1-2; TRBD1 might be the D (6 bases). Trimming removed 0 bases at V and 0 bases at J, with 11 bases between. The CDR3 runs 16 residues. Germline CDR1 reads MDHEN; CDR2 reads SYDVKM. Here the CDR3 reads CASSLWDSITNYGYTF. The CDR3 region has the DNA TGTGCCAGCAGTTTATGGGACAGTATAACTAACTATGGCTACACCTTC.

This chain links TRBV5-4 with TRBJ1-4; 7 bases align to TRBD1. With 4 bases clipped from V and 5 bases from J, the junction kept 5 bases outside the gene matches. CDR1 is SGHNT and CDR2 is YYREEE in the germline V gene (reference sequence). The CDR3 is 14 residues long. In nucleotides, the CDR3 is TGTGCCAGCAGCCGGGACAGTTTGAATGAAAAACTGTTTTTT. Translation gives CASSRDSLNEKLFF.

The chain is built from TRBV23-1 and TRBJ2-4, with 9 bases matching TRBD1. TRBV23-1 falls under the ORF class, with uncertain function. This CDR3 is 17 amino acids long. V lost 2 bases and J lost 4; bases outside the gene matches: 9. The CDR3 region is CASSQNDRGCGKNIQYF. The CDR3 nucleotides are TGCGCCAGCAGTCAAAACGACAGGGGGTGTGGTAAAAACATTCAGTACTTC.

This chain joins TRBV7-9 and TRBJ1-5; D is possibly TRBD1 (6 bases). The V end was cut by 2 bases, the J end by 5 bases, with 13 bases between. The CDR3 runs to 15 residues. CDR1 is SEHNR and CDR2 is FQNEAQ in the germline V gene (reference sequence). As DNA, the CDR3 is TGTGCCAGCAGCTTACGAGGGGGGGCCGATCAGCCCCAGCATTTT. Encoded protein: CASSLRGGADQPQHF.